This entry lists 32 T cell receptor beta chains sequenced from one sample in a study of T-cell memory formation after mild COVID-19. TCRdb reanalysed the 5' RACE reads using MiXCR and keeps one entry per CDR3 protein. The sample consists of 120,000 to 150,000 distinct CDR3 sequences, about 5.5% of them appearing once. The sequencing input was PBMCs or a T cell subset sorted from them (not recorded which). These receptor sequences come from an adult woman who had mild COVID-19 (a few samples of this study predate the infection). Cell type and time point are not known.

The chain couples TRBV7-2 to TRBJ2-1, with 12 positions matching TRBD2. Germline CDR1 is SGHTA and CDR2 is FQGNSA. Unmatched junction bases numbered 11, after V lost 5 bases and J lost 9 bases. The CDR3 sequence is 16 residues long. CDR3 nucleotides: TGTGCCAGCAGCCACGGAAGACTAGCGGGGGTTGGTGAGCAGTTCTTC. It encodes CASSHGRLAGVGEQFF.

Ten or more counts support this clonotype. The CDR3 is CASSVVASGGASDTQYF. CDR3 nucleotide sequence: TGTGCCAGCAGCGTAGTGGCGAGCGGGGGGGCCTCAGATACGCAGTATTTT. The chain recombines TRBV9 with TRBJ2-3, with TRBD2 identical over 10 bases. CDR3 length equals 17 residues. Germline CDR1 reads SGDLS; CDR2 reads YYNGEE. J gave up 4 bases and V 0 bases, and 8 bases lay outside the gene matches.

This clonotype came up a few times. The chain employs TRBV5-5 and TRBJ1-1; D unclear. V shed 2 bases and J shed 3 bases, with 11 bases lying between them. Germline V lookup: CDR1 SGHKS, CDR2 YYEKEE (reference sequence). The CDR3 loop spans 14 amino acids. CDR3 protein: CASSLRGWDTEAFF. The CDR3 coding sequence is TGTGCCAGCAGCTTACGGGGTTGGGACACTGAAGCTTTCTTT.

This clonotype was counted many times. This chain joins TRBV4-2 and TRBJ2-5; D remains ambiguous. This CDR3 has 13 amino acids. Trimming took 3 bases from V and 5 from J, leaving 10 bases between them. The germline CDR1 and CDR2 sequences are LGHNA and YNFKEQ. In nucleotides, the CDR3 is TGTGCCAGCAGCCAGTTACATTTTGAGACCCAGTACTTC. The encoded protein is CASSQLHFETQYF.

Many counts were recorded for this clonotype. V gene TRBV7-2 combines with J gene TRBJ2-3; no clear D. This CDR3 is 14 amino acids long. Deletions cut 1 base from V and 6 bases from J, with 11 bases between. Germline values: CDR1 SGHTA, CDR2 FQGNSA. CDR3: CASSLGLGWDTQYF. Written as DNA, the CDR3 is TGTGCCAGCAGCTTAGGCTTGGGGTGGGATACGCAGTATTTT.

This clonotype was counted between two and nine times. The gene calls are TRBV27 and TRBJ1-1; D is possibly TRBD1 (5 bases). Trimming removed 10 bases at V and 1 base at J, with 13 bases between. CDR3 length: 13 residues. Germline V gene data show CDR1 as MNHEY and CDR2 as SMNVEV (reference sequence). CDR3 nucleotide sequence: TGTGCCACACGGGGGGAGAGGAACACTGAAGCTTTCTTT. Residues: CATRGERNTEAFF.

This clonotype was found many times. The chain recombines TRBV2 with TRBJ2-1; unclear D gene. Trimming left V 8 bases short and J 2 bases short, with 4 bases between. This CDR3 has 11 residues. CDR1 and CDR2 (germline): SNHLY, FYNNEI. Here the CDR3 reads CASGTYNEQFF. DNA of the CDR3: TGTGCCAGCGGGACCTACAATGAGCAGTTCTTC.

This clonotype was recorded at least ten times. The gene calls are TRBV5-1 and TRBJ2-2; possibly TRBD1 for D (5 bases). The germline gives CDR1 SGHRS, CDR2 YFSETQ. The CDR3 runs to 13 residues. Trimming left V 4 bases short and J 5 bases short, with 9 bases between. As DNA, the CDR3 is TGCGCCAGCAGCCCCCGGACAACCGGGGAGCTGTTTTTT. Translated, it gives CASSPRTTGELFF.

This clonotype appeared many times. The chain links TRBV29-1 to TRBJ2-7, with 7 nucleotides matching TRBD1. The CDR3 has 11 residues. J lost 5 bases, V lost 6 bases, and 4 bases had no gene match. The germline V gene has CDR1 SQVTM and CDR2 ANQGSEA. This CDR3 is CSVSTGNEQYF. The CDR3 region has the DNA TGCAGCGTCTCGACAGGGAACGAGCAGTACTTC.

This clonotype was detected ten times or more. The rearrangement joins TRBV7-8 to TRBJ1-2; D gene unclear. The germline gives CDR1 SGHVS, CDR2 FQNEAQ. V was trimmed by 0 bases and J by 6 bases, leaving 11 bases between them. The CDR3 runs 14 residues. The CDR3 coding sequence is TGTGCCAGCAGCTTAGCTGGACTACCGAATGGCTACACCTTC. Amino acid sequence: CASSLAGLPNGYTF.

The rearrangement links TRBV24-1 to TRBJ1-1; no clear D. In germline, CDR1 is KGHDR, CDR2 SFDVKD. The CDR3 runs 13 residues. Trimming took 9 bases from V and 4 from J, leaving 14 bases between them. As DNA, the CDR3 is TGTGCCACCCGGAGGAGGTCGGGCACTGAAGCTTTCTTT. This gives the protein CATRRRSGTEAFF.

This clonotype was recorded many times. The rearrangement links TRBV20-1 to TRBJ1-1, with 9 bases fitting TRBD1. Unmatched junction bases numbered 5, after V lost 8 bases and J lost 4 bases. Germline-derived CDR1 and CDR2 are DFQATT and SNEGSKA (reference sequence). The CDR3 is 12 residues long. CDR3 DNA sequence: TGCAGTCCTGACAGGGGGGGCACTGAAGCTTTCTTT. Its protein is CSPDRGGTEAFF.

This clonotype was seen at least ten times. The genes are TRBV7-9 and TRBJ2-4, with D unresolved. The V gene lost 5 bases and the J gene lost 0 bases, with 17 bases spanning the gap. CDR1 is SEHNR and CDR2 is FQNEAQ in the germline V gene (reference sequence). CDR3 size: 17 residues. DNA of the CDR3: TGTGCCAGCAGCCCCAGCTCCCCTGGTACAGCCAAAAACATTCAGTACTTC. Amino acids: CASSPSSPGTAKNIQYF.

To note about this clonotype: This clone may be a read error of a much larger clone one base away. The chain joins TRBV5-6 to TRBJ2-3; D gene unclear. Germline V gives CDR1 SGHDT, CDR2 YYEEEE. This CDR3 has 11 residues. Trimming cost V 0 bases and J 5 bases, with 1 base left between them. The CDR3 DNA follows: TGTGCCAGCAGCTTGGTAGATACGCAGTATTTT. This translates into CASSLVDTQYF. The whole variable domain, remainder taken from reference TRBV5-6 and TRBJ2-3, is DAGVTQSPTHLIKTRGQQVTLRCSPKSGHDTVSWYQQALGQGPQFIFQYYEEEERQRGNFPDRFSGHQFPNYSSELNVNALLLGDSALYLCASSLVDTQYFGPGTRLTVL.

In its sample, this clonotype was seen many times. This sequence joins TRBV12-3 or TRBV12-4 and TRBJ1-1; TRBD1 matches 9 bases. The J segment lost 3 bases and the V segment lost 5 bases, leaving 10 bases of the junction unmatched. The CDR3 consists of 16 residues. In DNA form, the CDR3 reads TGTGCCAGCAGTGGGCCCGGGACAGGGATAGACACTGAAGCTTTCTTT. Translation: CASSGPGTGIDTEAFF.

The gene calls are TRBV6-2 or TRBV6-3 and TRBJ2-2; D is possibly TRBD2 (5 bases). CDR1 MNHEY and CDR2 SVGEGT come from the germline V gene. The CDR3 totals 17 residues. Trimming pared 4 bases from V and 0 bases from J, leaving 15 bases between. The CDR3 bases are TGTGCCAGCAGTTCCGGCCGAGGAGCGGCGAACACCGGGGAGCTGTTTTTT. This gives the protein CASSSGRGAANTGELFF.

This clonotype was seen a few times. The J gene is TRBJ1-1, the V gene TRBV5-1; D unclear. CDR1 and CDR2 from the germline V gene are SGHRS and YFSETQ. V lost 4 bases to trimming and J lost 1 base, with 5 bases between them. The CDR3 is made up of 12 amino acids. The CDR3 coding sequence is TGCGCCAGCAGCCTTACGAACACTGAAGCTTTCTTT. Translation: CASSLTNTEAFF.

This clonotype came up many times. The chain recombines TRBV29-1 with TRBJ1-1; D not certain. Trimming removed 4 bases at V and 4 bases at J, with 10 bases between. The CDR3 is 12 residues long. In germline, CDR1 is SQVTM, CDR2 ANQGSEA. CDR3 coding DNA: TGCAGCGTTGGGCAGGCTAGCACTGAAGCTTTCTTT. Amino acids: CSVGQASTEAFF.

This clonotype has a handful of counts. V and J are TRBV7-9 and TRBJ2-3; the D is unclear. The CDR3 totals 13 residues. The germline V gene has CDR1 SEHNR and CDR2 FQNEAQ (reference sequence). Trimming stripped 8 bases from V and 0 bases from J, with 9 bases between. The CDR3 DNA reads TGTGCCAGCCGGGCGTCTAGCACAGATACGCAGTATTTT. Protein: CASRASSTDTQYF. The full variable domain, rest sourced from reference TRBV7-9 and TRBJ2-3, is DTGVSQNPRHKITKRGQNVTFRCDPISEHNRLYWYRQTLGQGPEFLTYFQNEAQLEKSRLLSDRFSAERPKGSFSTLEIQRTEQGDSAMYLCASRASSTDTQYFGPGTRLTVL.

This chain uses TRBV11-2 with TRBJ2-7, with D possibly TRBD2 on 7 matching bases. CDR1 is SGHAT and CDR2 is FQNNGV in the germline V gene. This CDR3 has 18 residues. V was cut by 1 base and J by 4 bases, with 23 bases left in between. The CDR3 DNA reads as TGTGCCAGCAGCTTAGTTAGGGGGGGGCAGGGGAGATTATACGAGCAGTACTTC. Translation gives CASSLVRGGQGRLYEQYF.

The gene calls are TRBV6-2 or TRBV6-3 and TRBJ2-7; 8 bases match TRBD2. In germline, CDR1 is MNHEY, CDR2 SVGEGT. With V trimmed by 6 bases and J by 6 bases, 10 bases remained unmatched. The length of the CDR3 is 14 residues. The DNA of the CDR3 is TGTGCCAGCAGAACCCTAGCGGGCGGAGTCGAGCAGTACTTC. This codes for CASRTLAGGVEQYF.

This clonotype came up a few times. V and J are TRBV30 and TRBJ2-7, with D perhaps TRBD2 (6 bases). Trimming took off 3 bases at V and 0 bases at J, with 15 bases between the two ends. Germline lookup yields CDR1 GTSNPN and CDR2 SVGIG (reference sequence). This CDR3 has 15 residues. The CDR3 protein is CAWRQQSGHSYEQYF. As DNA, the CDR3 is TGTGCCTGGAGACAACAGAGCGGGCACTCCTACGAGCAGTACTTC.

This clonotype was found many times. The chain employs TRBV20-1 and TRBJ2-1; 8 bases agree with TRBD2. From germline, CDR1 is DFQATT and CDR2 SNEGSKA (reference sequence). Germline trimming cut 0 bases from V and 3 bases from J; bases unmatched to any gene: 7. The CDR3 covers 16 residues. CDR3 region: CSARDSSGGVYNEQFF. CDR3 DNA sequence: TGCAGTGCTAGAGATTCGAGCGGGGGCGTCTACAATGAGCAGTTCTTC.

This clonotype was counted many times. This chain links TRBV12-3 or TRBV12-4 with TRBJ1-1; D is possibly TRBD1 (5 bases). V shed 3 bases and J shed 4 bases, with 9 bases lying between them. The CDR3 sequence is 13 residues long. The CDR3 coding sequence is TGTGCCAGCAGTTTTTTAGGGGTCACTGAAGCTTTCTTT. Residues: CASSFLGVTEAFF.

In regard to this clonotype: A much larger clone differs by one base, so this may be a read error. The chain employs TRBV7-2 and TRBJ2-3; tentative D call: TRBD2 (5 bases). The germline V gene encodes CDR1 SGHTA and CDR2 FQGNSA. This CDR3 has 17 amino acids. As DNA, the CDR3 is TGTGCCATCAGCCCGCTAGTCGGGGTATCCTGCACAGATACGCAGTATTTT. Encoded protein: CAISPLVGVSCTDTQYF.

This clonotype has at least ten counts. CDR3 nucleotides: TGTGCCAGCAGCTTAGCGCTTAACCCATACAATGAGCAGTTCTTC. It codes for CASSLALNPYNEQFF. The J gene is TRBJ2-1, the V gene TRBV7-9; D gene ambiguous. The CDR3 runs 15 residues. The germline V and J ends were trimmed by 0 bases and 4 bases, with 10 bases remaining between them. The germline V gene has CDR1 SEHNR and CDR2 FQNEAQ (reference sequence).

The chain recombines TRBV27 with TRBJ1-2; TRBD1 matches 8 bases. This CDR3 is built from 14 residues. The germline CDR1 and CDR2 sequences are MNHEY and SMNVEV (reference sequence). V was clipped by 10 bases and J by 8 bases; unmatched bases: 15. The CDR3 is CATSPVDRARGYTF. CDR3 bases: TGTGCCACCTCTCCTGTGGACAGGGCGCGGGGCTACACCTTC.

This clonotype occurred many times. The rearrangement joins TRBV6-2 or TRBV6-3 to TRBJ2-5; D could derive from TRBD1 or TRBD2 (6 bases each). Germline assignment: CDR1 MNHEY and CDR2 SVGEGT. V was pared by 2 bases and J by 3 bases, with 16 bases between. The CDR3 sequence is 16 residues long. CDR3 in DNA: TGTGCCAGCAGTTACGCGGGACCCGGGACAAAAGAGACCCAGTACTTC. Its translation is CASSYAGPGTKETQYF.

The CDR3: CASSLPGLAGRRETQYF. CDR3 sequence (DNA): TGCGCCAGCAGCTTACCGGGACTAGCGGGACGTCGGGAGACCCAGTACTTC. The V gene is TRBV5-1, the J gene TRBJ2-5; 13 bases are a match to TRBD2. Germline CDR1 reads SGHRS; CDR2 reads YFSETQ. The CDR3 is made up of 17 amino acids. Unmatched junction bases numbered 9, after V lost 2 bases and J lost 5 bases.

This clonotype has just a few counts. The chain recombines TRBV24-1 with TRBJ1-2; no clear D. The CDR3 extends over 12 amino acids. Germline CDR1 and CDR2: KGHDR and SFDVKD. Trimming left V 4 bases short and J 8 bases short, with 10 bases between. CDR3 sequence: CATSEPGRGYTF. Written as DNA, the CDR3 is TGTGCCACCAGTGAGCCCGGGAGAGGCTACACCTTC.

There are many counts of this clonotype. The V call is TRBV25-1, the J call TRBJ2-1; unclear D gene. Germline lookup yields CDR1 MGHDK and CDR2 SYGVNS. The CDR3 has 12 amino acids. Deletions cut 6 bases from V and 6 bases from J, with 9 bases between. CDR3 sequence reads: CASRGSGNEQFF. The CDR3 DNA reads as TGTGCCAGCAGGGGTAGTGGCAATGAGCAGTTCTTC.

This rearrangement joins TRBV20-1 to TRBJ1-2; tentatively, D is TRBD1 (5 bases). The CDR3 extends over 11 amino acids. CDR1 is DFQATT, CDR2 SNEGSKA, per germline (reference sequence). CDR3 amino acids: CSGAGVGGYTF. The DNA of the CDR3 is TGCAGCGGCGCGGGGGTCGGTGGCTACACCTTC.